The next 15 T cell receptor beta chains were all read from a single sample in a study of beta chain features in type 1 diabetes. The isolated RNA, all of it, was reverse transcribed, so expressed TCRB transcripts were what got sequenced. The data were produced by immunoSEQ multiplex PCR, yet TCRdb's version contains in-frame clones alone and is incomplete. The sample lists under 800,000 clones; around a sixth were seen once. The sample comprised naive CD4+ T cells from blood. The origin of the receptors is a man younger than 30 in good health.

J is TRBJ1-1 and V is TRBV11-2; D gene uncertain. V shed 5 bases and J shed 4 bases, with 11 bases lying between them. CDR3 length equals 13 residues. CDR1 and CDR2 from the germline V gene are SGHAT and FQNNGV. The CDR3 here is CASSPGGLTEAFF. The CDR3 DNA sequence: TGTGCCAGCAGCCCAGGAGGGCTCACTGAAGCTTTCTTT.

This clone was detected a few times. The chain couples TRBV7-3 to TRBJ2-3; 9 nucleotides align to TRBD1. Germline assignment: CDR1 SGHTA and CDR2 FQGTGA. Trimming cost V 5 bases and J 9 bases; bases outside gene matches: 18. The CDR3 is 17 amino acids. The CDR3 DNA is TGTGCCAGCAGCCCGACTACCGGGACAGGGCCTGTTAGGACGCAGTATTTT. Residues: CASSPTTGTGPVRTQYF.

This clone was detected only a few times. This chain links TRBV25-1 with TRBJ1-1; tentatively, D is TRBD1 (5 bases). The germline CDR1 and CDR2 sequences are MGHDK and SYGVNS. The CDR3 contains 15 residues. With 4 bases removed from V and 3 bases from J, the gap between germline ends came to 15 bases. The CDR3, as DNA: TGTGCCAGCAGTGCTTACAAGGGGAAGTACACTGAAGCTTTCTTT. Protein product: CASSAYKGKYTEAFF.

This clone showed up just once. This chain uses TRBV19 with TRBJ1-1; perhaps TRBD1 as D (6 bases). CDR1 and CDR2 from the germline V gene are LNHDA and SQIVND (reference sequence). The CDR3 has 11 amino acids. Trimming removed 10 bases at V and 10 bases at J, with 16 bases between. The CDR3 region is CATTGWIVAFF. For the CDR3, the DNA is TGTGCCACCACAGGGTGGATCGTAGCTTTCTTT.

The V gene is TRBV6-5, the J gene TRBJ2-1; 14 bases map to TRBD2. The germline V gene encodes CDR1 MNHEY and CDR2 SVGAGI. This CDR3 has 16 amino acids. The V gene end was trimmed by 2 bases and the J gene end by 15 bases; junction bases not matched to a gene: 12. The CDR3 nucleotides read TGTGCCAGCAGTTACCAGGGGGGGACTAGCGGGAGCAGTCGGTTCTTC. The encoded protein is CASSYQGGTSGSSRFF.

The rearrangement uses TRBV7-2 and TRBJ1-2, with 10 nucleotides matching TRBD1. Germline lookup yields CDR1 SGHTA and CDR2 FQGNSA. The J segment lost 8 bases and the V segment lost 5 bases, leaving 11 bases of the junction unmatched. The length of the CDR3 is 15 residues. The CDR3: CASSPPGQGLQGYTF. The CDR3 DNA reads TGTGCCAGCAGCCCCCCGGGACAGGGGCTCCAGGGCTACACCTTC.

The V gene is TRBV7-2, the J gene TRBJ2-7, with 7 positions matching TRBD2. Germline V gene sequence: CDR1 SGHTA, CDR2 FQGNSA. The CDR3 extends over 15 amino acids. The ends lost 4 bases at V and 4 bases at J; junction bases unmatched: 10. The CDR3 loop is CASSSQRGWRYEQYF. CDR3 bases: TGTGCCAGCAGCTCCCAGCGGGGTTGGAGGTACGAGCAGTACTTC.

The J gene is TRBJ1-1, the V gene TRBV7-9; unclear D gene. This CDR3 contains 10 residues. Germline CDR1 and CDR2: SEHNR and FQNEAQ (reference sequence). The V and J ends lost 2 bases and 10 bases respectively, with 5 bases between them. CDR3 residues: CASSLTGAFF. CDR3 nucleotides: TGTGCCAGCAGCTTAACCGGAGCTTTCTTT. The whole variable domain, remainder taken from reference TRBV7-9 and TRBJ1-1, is DTGVSQNPRHKITKRGQNVTFRCDPISEHNRLYWYRQTLGQGPEFLTYFQNEAQLEKSRLLSDRFSAERPKGSFSTLEIQRTEQGDSAMYLCASSLTGAFFGQGTRLTVV.

The CDR3 spells CASGLVAGNTGELFF. The DNA of the CDR3 is TGTGCTAGTGGTTTGGTAGCAGGGAACACCGGGGAGCTGTTTTTT. This chain joins TRBV12-5 and TRBJ2-2; D unclear. The CDR3 has 15 residues. CDR1 LGHNT and CDR2 FRNRAP come from the germline V gene. V lost 0 bases, J lost 1 base, and 6 bases lay in between.

The chain is built from TRBV4-1 and TRBJ2-3; the D gene could be TRBD1 or TRBD2 (5 bases each). The CDR3 has 16 amino acids. The V end lost 1 base, the J end lost 6 bases, and 17 bases lay between the germline ends. Germline V lookup: CDR1 MGHRA, CDR2 YSYEKL. This CDR3 reads CASSQGRLGTGDTQYF. The CDR3 DNA reads TGCGCCAGCAGCCAAGGCAGGTTGGGGACGGGTGATACGCAGTATTTT.

The chain couples TRBV7-9 to TRBJ2-5; TRBD1 agrees at 9 bases. Germline CDR1 is SEHNR and CDR2 is FQNEAQ (reference sequence). V shed 5 bases, J shed 5 bases, and the junction held 6 bases outside the gene matches. This CDR3 comprises 14 residues. CDR3 amino acids: CASSPGTGMETQYF. CDR3 sequence (DNA): TGTGCCAGCAGCCCGGGGACAGGGATGGAGACCCAGTACTTC.

The gene calls are TRBV9 and TRBJ2-6; TRBD1 matches 9 bases. V lost 4 bases, J lost 2 bases, and 7 bases stayed unmatched. The CDR3 loop spans 17 amino acids. Germline CDR1 and CDR2: SGDLS and YYNGEE. For the CDR3, the DNA is TGTGCCAGCAGCCCCCGGACAGGGGACACTGGGGCCAACGTCCTGACTTTC. Its translation: CASSPRTGDTGANVLTF. Full variable domain (rest looked up from reference TRBV9 and TRBJ2-6): DSGVTQTPKHLITATGQRVTLRCSPRSGDLSVYWYQQSLDQGLQFLIQYYNGEERAKGNILERFSAQQFPDLHSELNLSSLELGDSALYFCASSPRTGDTGANVLTFGAGSRLTVL.

V is TRBV27 and J is TRBJ2-3; a weak D match, TRBD1 (5 bases). CDR1 MNHEY and CDR2 SMNVEV come from the germline V gene (reference sequence). Trimming took off 4 bases at V and 6 bases at J, with 11 bases between the two ends. CDR3 size: 13 residues. CDR3 DNA: TGTGCCAGCAGTTACAGGTTTGTGGATACGCAGTATTTT. Translating it yields CASSYRFVDTQYF.

The CDR3 nucleotides are TGCAGCGTTGCAGGGTTTGGTGAGACAGATACGCAGTATTTT. Protein product: CSVAGFGETDTQYF. The J gene is TRBJ2-3, the V gene TRBV29-1, with a weak D call TRBD1 (5 bases). This CDR3 has 14 residues. The germline V and J ends were trimmed by 4 bases and 3 bases, with 14 bases remaining between them. Germline V gene sequence: CDR1 SQVTM, CDR2 ANQGSEA.

The chain combines TRBV18 with TRBJ1-2; no clear D gene. The V end was cut by 1 base, the J end by 1 base, with 10 bases between. This CDR3 spans 15 amino acids. Per germline, CDR1 KGHSH and CDR2 LQKENI. Written as DNA, the CDR3 is TGTGCCAGCTCACCACGTTCGAGACGTAACTATGGCTACACCTTC. Amino acid sequence: CASSPRSRRNYGYTF.